These 4 T cell receptor beta chains were sequenced from one sample in a study of T-cell memory formation after mild COVID-19. One entry per CDR3 protein results from TCRdb running MiXCR on the 5' RACE reads. The repertoire holds a few hundred thousand distinct CDR3 sequences, with roughly 16% as singletons. Sequencing was done on a sample of PBMCs or a T cell subset sorted from them (not recorded which). Receptor source: a young man who had mild COVID-19 (a few samples of this study predate the infection). Cell type and time point are not known.

The rearrangement uses TRBV10-3 and TRBJ2-7; possibly TRBD2 for D (5 bases). Germline values: CDR1 ENHRY, CDR2 SYGVKD. The CDR3 covers 14 residues. The CDR3 bases are TGTGCCCTCAGTGAGTCCCGGGGCTCCTACGAGCAGTACGTC. Protein sequence: CALSESRGSYEQYV.

This clonotype turned up a few times. J is TRBJ2-7 and V is TRBV20-1; perhaps TRBD1 as D (6 bases). Germline-derived CDR1 and CDR2 are DFQATT and SNEGSKA (reference sequence). The CDR3 length is 14 residues. V gave up 0 bases and J gave up 5 bases, with 14 bases separating them. The CDR3 DNA reads as TGCAGTGCTAGAGATGGGGGCAGGGTAGACGAGCAGTACTTC. Translation gives CSARDGGRVDEQYF.

V and J are TRBV18 and TRBJ2-5; perhaps TRBD1 as D (7 bases). Germline values: CDR1 KGHSH, CDR2 LQKENI. Trimming left V 3 bases short and J 6 bases short, with 14 bases between. There are 14 residues in the CDR3. The CDR3 protein is CASSPTQGRQTQYF. CDR3 sequence (DNA): TGTGCCAGCTCACCTACACAGGGGAGGCAGACCCAGTACTTC.

The chain carries TRBV6-1 and TRBJ1-1, with D possibly matching TRBD1 (5 bases). The CDR3 has 14 amino acids. CDR1 is MNHNS and CDR2 is SASEGT in the germline V gene. With 2 bases removed from V and 6 bases from J, the gap between germline ends came to 13 bases. The CDR3 loop reads CASSEWGGFAEAFF. The CDR3 coding sequence is TGTGCCAGCAGTGAATGGGGGGGTTTCGCTGAAGCTTTCTTT.